This T cell receptor beta chain was profiled in a study of T cell responses to AZD1222 COVID-19 vaccine. Study results and limitations: Most donors were white British and more were female, and clonal diversity was possibly underestimated. The study sampled repertoires only after the peak T cell response. Baseline seropositivity occurred in only six AZD1222 recipients. Spike regions recognized by vaccine-associated CD4 TCRs spanned the protein, led by 160-218 and 743-854.

A remark on this clone: No antigen is known for it.

Looked up from germline, CDR1 is MNHEY and CDR2 is SMNVEV (reference sequence). The CDR3 has 14 residues. Trimming shortened V by 7 bases and J by 11 bases, and 18 bases separated the two germline ends. Some clones are missing from TCRdb's copy, which holds only in-frame ones; the method was immunoSEQ multiplex PCR. The sample carries more than 150,000 clones, about 92% recorded once. The chain joins TRBV27 to TRBJ1-6; D not resolved. This TCR came from an adult in good health. Here the sequenced sample was peripheral blood, taken on day 0 of AZD1222 vaccination. In nucleotides, the CDR3 is TGTGCCAGCACCACCGGGCCCGAGAGGACACCCCTCCACTTT. Protein product: CASTTGPERTPLHF.